This TCR beta chain comes out of a study of cytotoxic CD8 clonotypes in ibrutinib-treated CLL. V was cut by 2 bases and J by 0 bases, with 10 bases left in between. The CDR3 is made up of 15 amino acids. In germline, CDR1 is MNHNS, CDR2 SASEGT. Profiled with immunoSEQ multiplex PCR; TCRdb holds only in-frame clones, not every one. The table shows about 310,000 clones, with around four fifths occurring only once. This clone occurred once. This sequence was found in a human donor with chronic lymphocytic leukemia. Sequencing was performed on PBMCs, taken before ibrutinib treatment. This chain connects TRBV6-1 to TRBJ1-2; weak D call: TRBD1 (6 bases). The CDR3 bases are TGTGCCAGCAGTGAAACAGGGTTTGCTAACTATGGCTACACCTTC. Its translation: CASSETGFANYGYTF.